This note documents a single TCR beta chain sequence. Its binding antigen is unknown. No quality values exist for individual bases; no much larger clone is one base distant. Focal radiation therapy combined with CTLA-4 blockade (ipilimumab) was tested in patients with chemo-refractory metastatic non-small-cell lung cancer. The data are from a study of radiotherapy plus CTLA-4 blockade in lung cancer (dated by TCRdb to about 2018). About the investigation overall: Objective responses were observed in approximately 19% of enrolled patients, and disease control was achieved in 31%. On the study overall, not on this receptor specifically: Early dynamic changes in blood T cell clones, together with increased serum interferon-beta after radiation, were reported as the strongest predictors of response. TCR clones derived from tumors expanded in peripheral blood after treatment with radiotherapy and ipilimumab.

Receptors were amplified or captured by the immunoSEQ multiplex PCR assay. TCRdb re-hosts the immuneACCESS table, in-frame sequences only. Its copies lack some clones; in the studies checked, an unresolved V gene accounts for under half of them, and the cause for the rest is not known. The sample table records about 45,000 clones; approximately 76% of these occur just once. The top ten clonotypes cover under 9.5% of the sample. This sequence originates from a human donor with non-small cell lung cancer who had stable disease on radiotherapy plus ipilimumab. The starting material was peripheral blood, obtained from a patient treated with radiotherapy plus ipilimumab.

CDR3 protein: CASSLSPSGGTDTQYF. The nucleotides read TGTGCCAGCAGCCTCTCCCCTAGCGGGGGCACAGATACGCAGTATTTT. The chain employs TRBV7-2 and TRBJ2-3; 9 central bases correspond to TRBD2. As encoded in the germline V gene, CDR1 is SGHTA while CDR2 is FQGNSA. V trim: 5 bases; J trim: 1 base; unmatched bases: 7. Its CDR3 holds 16 amino acids, cysteine through phenylalanine. Only the CDR3 region is kept as DNA, spanning 48 bases read in frame from base 1.